Reported below is one T cell receptor (beta chain). These data originate in a study of blood T cell repertoires in COVID-19. Assay: immunoSEQ multiplex PCR; the TCRdb copy retains only in-frame clones and omits some. The profile shows fewer than 110,000 clones, approximately 84% of them singletons. This CDR3 is 14 amino acids long. CDR1 MDHEN and CDR2 SYDVKM come from the germline V gene. V shed 9 bases and J 4 bases; nucleotides not matched to a gene: 8. The chain has TRBV28 and TRBJ2-1, with 8 bases aligning to TRBD2. The receptor comes from a human donor in a cohort sampled during active COVID-19. Sequences were obtained from peripheral blood. Here the CDR3 DNA reads TGTGCCAGTTTCGGGGGGGCGGAATACAATGAGCAGTTCTTC. This encodes CASFGGAEYNEQFF. The full variable domain, its missing parts supplied by reference TRBV28 and TRBJ2-1, is DVKVTQSSRYLVKRTGEKVFLECVQDMDHENMFWYRQDPGLGLRLIYFSYDVKMKEKGDIPEGYSVSREKKERFSLILESASTNQTSMYLCASFGGAEYNEQFFGPGTRLTVL.